The 8 T cell receptor beta chains presented below share a single source sample, sequenced in a study of T-cell reconstitution after alpha-beta-depleted transplantation in children. A library of TCRbeta sequences, prepared with unique molecular identifiers, was generated. TCRdb re-analysed the PCR reads in MiXCR, keeping a single row per CDR3 protein. Of around 580,000 distinct CDR3 sequences listed, roughly a quarter are singletons. The source was PBMCs, collected before TCRalphabeta/CD19-depleted stem cell transplant. Receptor source: a boy younger than two with Wiskott-Aldrich syndrome, due to receive a stem cell transplant.

This rearrangement joins TRBV12-3 or TRBV12-4 to TRBJ2-3, with D unresolved. V dropped 4 bases and J dropped 2 bases, with 13 bases sitting between them. CDR3 length: 15 amino acids. The CDR3 bases are TGTGCCAGCAGTTCCAGACCTTGGACCACAGATACGCAGTATTTT. Amino acid sequence: CASSSRPWTTDTQYF.

The chain couples TRBV6-1 to TRBJ2-7, with D maybe TRBD2 (5 bases). Germline loops: CDR1 MNHNS, CDR2 SASEGT. This CDR3 has 14 residues. Trimming removed 0 bases at V and 2 bases at J, with 8 bases between. The CDR3 loop is CASSEAGAPYEQYF. CDR3 nucleotide sequence: TGTGCCAGCAGTGAAGCGGGAGCCCCCTACGAGCAGTACTTC.

This rearrangement joins TRBV27 to TRBJ2-3, with D maybe TRBD2 (6 bases). V was shortened by 2 bases and J by 0 bases, with 9 bases between the two germline ends. Germline V gives CDR1 MNHEY, CDR2 SMNVEV (reference sequence). There are 15 residues in the CDR3. CDR3: CASSLGRPSTDTQYF. CDR3 bases: TGTGCCAGCAGTTTAGGGAGGCCTAGCACAGATACGCAGTATTTT.

This chain joins TRBV10-3 and TRBJ2-3, with 10 bases fitting TRBD2. J was trimmed by 14 bases and V by 0 bases; bases with no gene match: 8. Germline values: CDR1 ENHRY, CDR2 SYGVKD. There are 14 residues in the CDR3. CDR3 nucleotide sequence: TGTGCCATCAGTGAGTCGACAACTAGCGGGGACCTGTATTTT. The encoded protein is CAISESTTSGDLYF.

This chain connects TRBV24-1 to TRBJ2-5; D might be TRBD2 (6 bases). The V end lost 5 bases, the J end lost 0 bases, and 15 bases lay between the germline ends. The CDR3 is 16 residues long. Germline loops: CDR1 KGHDR, CDR2 SFDVKD. The CDR3: CATSGRRARDQETQYF. Written as DNA, the CDR3 is TGTGCCACCAGTGGACGGAGGGCGAGGGACCAAGAGACCCAGTACTTC.

This clonotype was detected ten times or more. This sequence joins TRBV5-1 and TRBJ2-7, with D unclear. Trimming took 0 bases from V and 1 from J, leaving 5 bases between them. Germline V gene sequence: CDR1 SGHRS, CDR2 YFSETQ. CDR3 length equals 13 residues. The CDR3 spells CASSLGRSYEQYF. The DNA of the CDR3 is TGCGCCAGCAGCTTGGGCAGGTCCTACGAGCAGTACTTC.

The chain uses TRBV5-1 and TRBJ2-1, with 12 bases lining up with TRBD2. This CDR3 is built from 15 residues. Trimming took 3 bases from V and 3 from J; bases not matched to a gene: 1. Germline lookup yields CDR1 SGHRS and CDR2 YFSETQ. The CDR3 loop reads CASSWTSGDYNEQFF. For the CDR3, the DNA is TGCGCCAGCAGCTGGACTAGCGGGGACTACAATGAGCAGTTCTTC.

The CDR3 DNA sequence: TGTGCCAGCAGTCAACAGTCAAATCAGCCCCAGCATTTT. As protein: CASSQQSNQPQHF. The chain carries TRBV27 and TRBJ1-5; no clear D. V was pared by 5 bases and J by 4 bases, with 9 bases between. From germline, CDR1 is MNHEY and CDR2 SMNVEV (reference sequence). The CDR3 extends over 13 amino acids.